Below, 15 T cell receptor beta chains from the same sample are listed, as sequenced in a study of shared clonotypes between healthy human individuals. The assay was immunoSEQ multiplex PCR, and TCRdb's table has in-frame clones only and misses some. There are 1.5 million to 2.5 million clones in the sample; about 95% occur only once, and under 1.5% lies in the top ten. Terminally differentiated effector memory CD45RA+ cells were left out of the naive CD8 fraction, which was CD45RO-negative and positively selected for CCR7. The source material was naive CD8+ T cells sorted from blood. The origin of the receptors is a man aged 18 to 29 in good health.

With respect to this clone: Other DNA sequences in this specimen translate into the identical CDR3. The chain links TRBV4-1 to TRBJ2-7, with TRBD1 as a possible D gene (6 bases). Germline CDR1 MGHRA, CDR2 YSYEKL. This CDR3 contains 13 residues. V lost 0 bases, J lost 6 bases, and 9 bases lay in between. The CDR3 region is CASSQDPRGEQYF. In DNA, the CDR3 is TGCGCCAGCAGCCAAGATCCCAGGGGCGAGCAGTACTTC.

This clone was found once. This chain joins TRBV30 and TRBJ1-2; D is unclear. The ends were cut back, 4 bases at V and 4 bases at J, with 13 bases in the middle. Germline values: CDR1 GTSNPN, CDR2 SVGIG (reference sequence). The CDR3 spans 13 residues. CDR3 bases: TGTGCCTGGAATCCGGGTGGACGCTATGGCTACACCTTC. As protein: CAWNPGGRYGYTF.

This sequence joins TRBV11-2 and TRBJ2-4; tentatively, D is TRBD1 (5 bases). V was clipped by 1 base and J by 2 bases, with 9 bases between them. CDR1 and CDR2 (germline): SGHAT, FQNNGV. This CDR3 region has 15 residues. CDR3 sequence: CASSLVQGTKNIQYF. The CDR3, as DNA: TGTGCCAGCAGCTTAGTTCAGGGAACCAAAAACATTCAGTACTTC.

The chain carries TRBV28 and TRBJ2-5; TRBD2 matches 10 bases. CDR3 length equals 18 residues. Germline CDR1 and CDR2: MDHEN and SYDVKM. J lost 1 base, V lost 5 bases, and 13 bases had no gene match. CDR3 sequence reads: CASSHPRVTSGFQETQYF. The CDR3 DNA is TGTGCCAGCAGTCACCCTCGAGTGACTAGCGGGTTCCAAGAGACCCAGTACTTC.

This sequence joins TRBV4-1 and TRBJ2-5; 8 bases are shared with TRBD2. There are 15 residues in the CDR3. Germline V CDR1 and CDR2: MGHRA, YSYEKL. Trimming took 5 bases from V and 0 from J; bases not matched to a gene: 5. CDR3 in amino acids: CASSYSGEYQETQYF. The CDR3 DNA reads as TGCGCCAGCAGCTATAGCGGGGAGTACCAAGAGACCCAGTACTTC.

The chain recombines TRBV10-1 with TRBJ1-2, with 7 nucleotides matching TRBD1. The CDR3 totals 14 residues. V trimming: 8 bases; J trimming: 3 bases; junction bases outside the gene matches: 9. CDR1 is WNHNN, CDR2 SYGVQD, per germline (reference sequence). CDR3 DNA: TGCGCCAGCCCGAGTGGCAGGGGGGACTATGGCTACACCTTC. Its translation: CASPSGRGDYGYTF.

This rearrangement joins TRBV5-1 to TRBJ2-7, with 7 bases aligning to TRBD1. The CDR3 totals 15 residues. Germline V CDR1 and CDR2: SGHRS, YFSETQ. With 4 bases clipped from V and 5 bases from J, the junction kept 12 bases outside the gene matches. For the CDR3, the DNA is TGCGCCAGCAGCCATACAACAGGGGAAGTTGACGAGCAGTACTTC. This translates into CASSHTTGEVDEQYF. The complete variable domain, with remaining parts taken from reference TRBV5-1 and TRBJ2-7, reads KAGVTQTPRYLIKTRGQQVTLSCSPISGHRSVSWYQQTPGQGLQFLFEYFSETQRNKGNFPGRFSGRQFSNSRSEMNVSTLELGDSALYLCASSHTTGEVDEQYFGPGTRLTVT.

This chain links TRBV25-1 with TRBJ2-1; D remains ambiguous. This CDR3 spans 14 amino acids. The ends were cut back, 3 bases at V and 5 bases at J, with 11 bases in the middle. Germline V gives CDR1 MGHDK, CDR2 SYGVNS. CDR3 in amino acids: CASSENKEHNEQFF. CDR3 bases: TGTGCCAGCAGTGAGAACAAGGAACACAATGAGCAGTTCTTC.

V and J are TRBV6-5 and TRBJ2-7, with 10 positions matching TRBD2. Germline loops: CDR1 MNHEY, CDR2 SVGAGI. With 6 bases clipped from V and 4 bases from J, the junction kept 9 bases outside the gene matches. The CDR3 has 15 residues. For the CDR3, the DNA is TGTGCCAGCAGCCTGACCCTAGCGGGAGCTTACGAGCAGTACTTC. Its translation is CASSLTLAGAYEQYF.

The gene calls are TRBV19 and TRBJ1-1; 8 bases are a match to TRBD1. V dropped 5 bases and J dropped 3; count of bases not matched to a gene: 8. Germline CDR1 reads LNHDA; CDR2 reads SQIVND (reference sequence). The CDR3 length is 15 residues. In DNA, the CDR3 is TGTGCCAGTAGTCCCCGGACAGGGATCGACACTGAAGCTTTCTTT. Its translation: CASSPRTGIDTEAFF.

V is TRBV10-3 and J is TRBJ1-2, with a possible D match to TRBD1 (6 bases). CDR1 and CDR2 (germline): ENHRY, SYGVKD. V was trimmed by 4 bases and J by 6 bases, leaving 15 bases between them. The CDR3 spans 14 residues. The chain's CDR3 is CAISVGGRVDGYTF. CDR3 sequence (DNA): TGTGCCATCAGTGTGGGGGGGCGAGTGGATGGCTACACCTTC.

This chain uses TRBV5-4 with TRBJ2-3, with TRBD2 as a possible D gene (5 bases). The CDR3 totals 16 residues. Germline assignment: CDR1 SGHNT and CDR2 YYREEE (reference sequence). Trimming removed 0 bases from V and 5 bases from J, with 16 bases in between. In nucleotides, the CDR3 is TGTGCCAGCAGCTTGGGTGTTATCGGGATCGGAGATACGCAGTATTTT. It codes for CASSLGVIGIGDTQYF.

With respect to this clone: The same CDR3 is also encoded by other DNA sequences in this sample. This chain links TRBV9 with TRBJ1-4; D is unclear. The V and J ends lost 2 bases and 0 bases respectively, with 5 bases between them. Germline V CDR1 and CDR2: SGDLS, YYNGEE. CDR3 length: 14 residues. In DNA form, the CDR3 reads TGTGCCAGCAGCGTTGGCCCAACTAATGAAAAACTGTTTTTT. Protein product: CASSVGPTNEKLFF.

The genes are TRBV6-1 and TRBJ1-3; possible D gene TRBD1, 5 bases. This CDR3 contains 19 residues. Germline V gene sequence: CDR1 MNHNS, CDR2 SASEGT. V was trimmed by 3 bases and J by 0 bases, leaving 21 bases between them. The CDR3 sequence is CASSEQGPLGRSSGNTIYF. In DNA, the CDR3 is TGTGCCAGCAGTGAGCAGGGACCGCTGGGCAGATCCTCTGGAAACACCATATATTTT.

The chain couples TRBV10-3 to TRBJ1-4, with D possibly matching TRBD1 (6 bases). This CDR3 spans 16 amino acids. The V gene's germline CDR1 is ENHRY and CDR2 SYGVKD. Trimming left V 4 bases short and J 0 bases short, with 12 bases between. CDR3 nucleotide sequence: TGTGCCATCAGTGTCCCAGGGGACGCAACTAATGAAAAACTGTTTTTT. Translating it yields CAISVPGDATNEKLFF.